The clone carrying this TCR beta chain was counted many times. The target antigen is unknown. 5'RACE primed at constant segments yielded TCR alpha and TCR beta cDNA libraries bearing sample barcodes and UMIs. Each CDR3 protein gets one entry after TCRdb re-called the 5' RACE reads with MiXCR. The sample yields 15,000 or so distinct CDR3 sequences, 20% to 25% seen once. The sample comes from a study of T-cell memory formation after mild COVID-19. Study overall: Clustering of TCRs was largely donor specific. Overall study results and limits: The study found contracting CD4+ clones mainly in CM and EM and contracting CD8+ clones in EMRA. The study found balanced CD4/CD8 in clones contracting day 15 to 85 and a CD4+ lean in later expanders.

Germline values: CDR1 LGHDT, CDR2 YNNKEL (reference sequence). V dropped 1 base and J dropped 8 bases, with 15 bases sitting between them. This CDR3 has 15 residues. The clonotype was recovered from a man aged 18 to 30 who had mild COVID-19 (a few samples of this study predate the infection). Cell type and time point are not known. The J gene is TRBJ2-1, the V gene TRBV3-1, with D perhaps matching TRBD2 (5 bases). Material: PBMCs or a T cell subset sorted from them (not recorded which). CDR3 region: CASSQGGASSDEQFF. The CDR3 nucleotides are TGTGCCAGCAGCCAAGGTGGAGCTAGCTCGGATGAGCAGTTCTTC.